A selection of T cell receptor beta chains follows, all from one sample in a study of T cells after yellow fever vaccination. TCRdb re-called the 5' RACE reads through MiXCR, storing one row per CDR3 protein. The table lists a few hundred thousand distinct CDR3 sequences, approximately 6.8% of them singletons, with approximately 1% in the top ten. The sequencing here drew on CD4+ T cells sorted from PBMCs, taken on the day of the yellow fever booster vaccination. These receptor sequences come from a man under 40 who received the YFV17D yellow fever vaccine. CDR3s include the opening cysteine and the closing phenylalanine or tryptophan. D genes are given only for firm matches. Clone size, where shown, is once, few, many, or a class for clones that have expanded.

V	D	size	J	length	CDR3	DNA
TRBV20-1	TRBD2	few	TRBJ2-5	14	CSAVTLADQETQYF	TGCAGTGCAGTAACACTAGCGGATCAAGAGACCCAGTACTTC
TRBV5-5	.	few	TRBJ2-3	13	CATRTYPTDTQYF	TGTGCCACCCGGACCTATCCAACAGATACGCAGTATTTT
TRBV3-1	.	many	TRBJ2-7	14	CASSPGRFTYEQYF	TGTGCCAGCAGCCCCGGTAGGTTCACCTACGAGCAGTACTTC
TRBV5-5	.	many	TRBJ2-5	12	CASSFQEVTQYF	TGTGCCAGCAGCTTCCAGGAGGTGACCCAGTACTTC
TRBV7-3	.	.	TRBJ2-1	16	CASSPSSGAVDNEQFF	TGTGCCAGCAGCCCTAGCAGCGGAGCGGTAGACAATGAGCAGTTCTTC
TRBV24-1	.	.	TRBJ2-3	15	CATSETGRNTDTQYF	TGTGCCACCAGTGAAACGGGGCGGAACACAGATACGCAGTATTTT
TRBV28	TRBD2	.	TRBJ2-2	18	CAISLFPSGRISTGELFF	TGTGCCATCAGTTTATTCCCTAGCGGGAGGATTAGCACCGGGGAGCTGTTTTTT
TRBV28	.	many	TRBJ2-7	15	CASSPQGERSDEQYF	TGTGCCAGCAGTCCCCAGGGAGAGAGGTCAGACGAGCAGTACTTC
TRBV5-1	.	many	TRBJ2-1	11	CASRSGDEQFF	TGCGCCAGCAGGAGTGGAGATGAGCAGTTCTTC
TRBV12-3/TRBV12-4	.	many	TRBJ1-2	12	CASRGTTYGYTF	TGTGCCAGCAGAGGAACTACATATGGCTACACCTTC
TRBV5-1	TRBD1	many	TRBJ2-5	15	CASSPAGTGKETQYF	TGCGCCAGCAGCCCGGCCGGGACAGGGAAAGAGACCCAGTACTTC
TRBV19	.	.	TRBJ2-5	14	CASSRGLKPETQYF	TGTGCCAGTAGTCGGGGCCTAAAACCAGAGACCCAGTACTTC
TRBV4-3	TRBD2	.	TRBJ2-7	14	CASSLHSREALQYF	TGCGCCAGCAGCCTACATTCGCGGGAGGCCTTGCAGTACTTC